The 28 T cell receptor beta chains presented below share a single source sample, sequenced in a study of human T cells and chemical hapten exposure (dated by TCRdb to the early 2020s). Receptor libraries were prepared by RACE. Sequencing used a NextSeq 500. Clones were called with MiXCR by TCRdb after fastp trimmed the public reads at Q25, and only in-frame beta chains were retained. Every entry covers one CDR3 protein and lists the most common genes and DNA from its rows. This sample comprises 150,000 to 200,000 distinct CDR3 sequences, around 23% of them detected only once. 2.5% of the sample is taken by the ten largest. The label giving this sample's time point can be read as: patch test 3, about 24 weeks after DPC sensitization. The label giving this sample's treatment or condition can be read as: therapeutic diphenylcyclopropenone sensitization with weekly scalp DPC. This specimen consisted of whole blood, obtained in connection with sensitization to the hapten diphenylcyclopropenone (DPC). The receptors here all came from a woman between 40 and 50 years old with alopecia areata. Some clones in this sample may be carry-over from other donors' samples.

This clonotype was detected a few times. The genes are TRBV6-5 and TRBJ1-2, with a weak D call TRBD1 (6 bases). CDR1 and CDR2 (germline): MNHEY, SVGAGI. The V and J ends lost 3 bases and 8 bases respectively, with 19 bases between them. The CDR3 has 15 amino acids. CDR3 sequence reads: CASSYSGAGGKGYTF. The CDR3 DNA reads as TGTGCCAGCAGTTATTCGGGGGCTGGTGGGAAAGGCTACACCTTC.

Only a few counts were recorded for this clonotype. The rearrangement links TRBV5-1 to TRBJ2-5, with D hard to call. This CDR3 comprises 13 residues. Trimming pared 5 bases from V and 5 bases from J, leaving 13 bases between. Germline CDR1 and CDR2: SGHRS and YFSETQ. CDR3 in DNA: TGCGCCAGCAGACCCCAGGATTCGGAGACCCAGTACTTC. Its protein is CASRPQDSETQYF. The full variable domain, completed using reference TRBV5-1 and TRBJ2-5, is KAGVTQTPRYLIKTRGQQVTLSCSPISGHRSVSWYQQTPGQGLQFLFEYFSETQRNKGNFPGRFSGRQFSNSRSEMNVSTLELGDSALYLCASRPQDSETQYFGPGTRLLVL.

In its sample, this clonotype was seen a few times. The genes are TRBV28 and TRBJ2-1; 10 bases agree with TRBD2. CDR1 and CDR2 from the germline V gene are MDHEN and SYDVKM. With 1 base clipped from V and 2 bases from J, the junction kept 2 bases outside the gene matches. The CDR3 loop spans 16 amino acids. The CDR3 is CASSLFTSGTYNEQFF. CDR3 bases: TGTGCCAGCAGTTTATTTACTAGCGGGACCTACAATGAGCAGTTCTTC.

The rearrangement links TRBV28 to TRBJ2-7; either TRBD1 or TRBD2 may supply D (9 bases each). The CDR3 is 15 amino acids. Trimming pared 4 bases from V and 7 bases from J, leaving 20 bases between. Germline loops: CDR1 MDHEN, CDR2 SYDVKM. CDR3 DNA: TGTGCCAGCAGTTCTAGCGGGACAGGGCTCGGGGAGCAGTACTTC. Translating gives CASSSSGTGLGEQYF.

This clonotype has more than one count but fewer than ten. The genes are TRBV9 and TRBJ2-5, with 7 positions matching TRBD1. The germline CDR1 and CDR2 sequences are SGDLS and YYNGEE. With 0 bases clipped from V and 2 bases from J, the junction kept 4 bases outside the gene matches. The CDR3 is 15 residues long. The CDR3 here is CASSVGDREQETQYF. Written as DNA, the CDR3 is TGTGCCAGCAGCGTAGGTGACAGGGAGCAAGAGACCCAGTACTTC.

In this sample, this clonotype turned up a few times. The rearrangement links TRBV29-1 to TRBJ2-1, with D possibly matching TRBD2 (6 bases). The CDR3 totals 14 residues. V was cut by 7 bases and J by 5 bases, with 18 bases left in between. Germline assignment: CDR1 SQVTM and CDR2 ANQGSEA. As DNA, the CDR3 is TGCAGCGGGGGACCCAGCGGGCTAAACAATGAGCAGTTCTTC. It encodes CSGGPSGLNNEQFF.

A few counts support this clonotype. The rearrangement uses TRBV5-1 and TRBJ2-7; no reliable D call. This CDR3 comprises 14 residues. CDR1 is SGHRS and CDR2 is YFSETQ in the germline V gene. Trimming left V 0 bases short and J 3 bases short, with 10 bases between. As DNA, the CDR3 is TGCGCCAGCAGCTTGGAACAGCCTATCTACGAGCAGTACTTC. Translating it yields CASSLEQPIYEQYF.

This clonotype was counted a few times. This sequence joins TRBV27 and TRBJ1-2; D perhaps matches TRBD1 (6 bases). Per the germline V gene, CDR1 is MNHEY and CDR2 is SMNVEV (reference sequence). The CDR3 runs 14 residues. V lost 4 bases to trimming and J lost 3 bases, with 12 bases between them. The DNA for the CDR3 is TGTGCCAGCAGTTGGGGGCCCGAGGACTATGGCTACACCTTC. Translating gives CASSWGPEDYGYTF.

The rearrangement links TRBV10-3 to TRBJ1-5; 8 nucleotides align to TRBD1. The germline gives CDR1 ENHRY, CDR2 SYGVKD. The CDR3 consists of 15 residues. The V segment lost 0 bases and the J segment 3 bases; nucleotides outside the gene matches: 1. The chain's CDR3 is CAISESTGVNQPQHF. The DNA for the CDR3 is TGTGCCATCAGTGAGTCGACAGGGGTCAATCAGCCCCAGCATTTT.

This clonotype was found a few times. This sequence joins TRBV7-2 and TRBJ2-3, with a possible D match to TRBD1 (6 bases). V was pared by 3 bases and J by 6 bases, with 10 bases between. The germline gives CDR1 SGHTA, CDR2 FQGNSA. The CDR3 covers 13 residues. CDR3 in DNA: TGTGCCAGCAGCTTCGACAGGCTGGATACGCAGTATTTT. Its protein product is CASSFDRLDTQYF.

The chain couples TRBV4-2 to TRBJ1-2, with D perhaps matching TRBD1 (5 bases). This CDR3 spans 15 amino acids. Germline V CDR1 and CDR2: LGHNA, YNFKEQ. V was trimmed by 1 base and J by 5 bases, leaving 14 bases between them. The CDR3 spells CASSQGRDGEYGYTF. CDR3 DNA sequence: TGTGCCAGCAGCCAAGGGAGGGACGGAGAGTATGGCTACACCTTC.

This sequence joins TRBV20-1 and TRBJ1-4, with D possibly being TRBD1 (6 bases). The CDR3 is 14 amino acids. Looked up from germline, CDR1 is DFQATT and CDR2 is SNEGSKA (reference sequence). V was cut by 3 bases and J by 3 bases, with 11 bases left in between. CDR3 in DNA: TGCAGTGCTAGGGGGGGCGCGCCTAATGAAAAACTGTTTTTT. Translation gives CSARGGAPNEKLFF.

This clonotype was counted between two and nine times. This chain connects TRBV6-1 to TRBJ1-5; the D is unclear. This CDR3 is built from 13 residues. Trimming removed 4 bases from V and 7 bases from J, with 11 bases in between. The germline CDR1 and CDR2 sequences are MNHNS and SASEGT. CDR3 protein: CASSAHWGQPQHF. Here the CDR3 DNA reads TGTGCCAGCAGTGCCCACTGGGGACAGCCCCAGCATTTT.

This clonotype was observed a few times. The V call is TRBV28, the J call TRBJ2-7, with a tentative D call TRBD1 (5 bases). V dropped 4 bases and J dropped 6 bases, with 13 bases sitting between them. The CDR3 runs to 13 residues. Germline V CDR1 and CDR2: MDHEN, SYDVKM. CDR3 sequence (DNA): TGTGCCAGCAGTTGGGCGACAGCCTCCGAGCAGTACTTC. Amino acid sequence: CASSWATASEQYF.

In this sample, this clonotype turned up once. The chain combines TRBV7-2 with TRBJ2-7; D is undetermined. The ends were cut back, 0 bases at V and 1 base at J, with 13 bases in the middle. The germline gives CDR1 SGHTA, CDR2 FQGNSA. There are 16 residues in the CDR3. CDR3 coding DNA: TGTGCCAGCAGCTTAGCATACGAGACACTTTCCTACGAGCAGTACTTC. It codes for CASSLAYETLSYEQYF.

In its sample, this clonotype was seen a few times. The chain links TRBV10-3 to TRBJ1-6; D might be TRBD1 (5 bases). The CDR3 covers 15 residues. With 2 bases removed from V and 8 bases from J, the gap between germline ends came to 13 bases. In germline, CDR1 is ENHRY, CDR2 SYGVKD. The CDR3 region has the DNA TGTGCCATCAGTGAGGGGGCTTCGGGGGATTCACCCCTCCACTTT. Translation gives CAISEGASGDSPLHF.

This sequence joins TRBV29-1 and TRBJ2-7; TRBD2 agrees at 7 bases. The CDR3 length is 15 residues. V gave up 4 bases and J gave up 4 bases; unmatched junction bases: 13. The germline V gene has CDR1 SQVTM and CDR2 ANQGSEA. The CDR3 loop reads CSVAYGRGPMYEQYF. DNA of the CDR3: TGCAGCGTTGCGTATGGGAGGGGTCCTATGTACGAGCAGTACTTC.

The V gene is TRBV12-3 or TRBV12-4, the J gene TRBJ2-1; D uncertain. The CDR3 has 11 residues. Trimming took 4 bases from V and 12 from J, leaving 10 bases between them. CDR3 nucleotide sequence: TGTGCCAGCAGTTACGCCGGATGGCAGTTCTTC. It encodes CASSYAGWQFF.

V gene TRBV5-1 combines with J gene TRBJ1-1; no firm D call. Germline lookup yields CDR1 SGHRS and CDR2 YFSETQ. This CDR3 has 16 residues. Trimming removed 4 bases at V and 4 bases at J, with 20 bases between. CDR3 residues: CASSALPSSEGTEAFF. Written as DNA, the CDR3 is TGCGCCAGCAGCGCTCTCCCGTCCAGTGAGGGCACTGAAGCTTTCTTT.

This clonotype was counted a few times. This chain links TRBV4-3 with TRBJ1-4; D is ambiguous. The CDR3 is 15 amino acids. Germline CDR1 is LGHNA and CDR2 is YSLEER. Trimming left V 4 bases short and J 0 bases short, with 9 bases between. The CDR3 sequence: CASSRYIATNEKLFF. CDR3 nucleotides: TGCGCCAGCAGCCGCTACATAGCAACTAATGAAAAACTGTTTTTT.

The count of this clonotype is one. This chain joins TRBV4-2 and TRBJ2-3, with D tentatively TRBD2 (7 bases). V gave up 4 bases and J gave up 3 bases, with 26 bases separating them. The CDR3 is made up of 19 amino acids. Germline V lookup: CDR1 LGHNA, CDR2 YNFKEQ. CDR3 nucleotide sequence: TGTGCCAGCAGCCGAGAAGCGTCCGGGGGGCGGATTTTTACAGATACGCAGTATTTT. This encodes CASSREASGGRIFTDTQYF.

This clonotype was seen ten or more times. The chain recombines TRBV7-9 with TRBJ1-6; TRBD1 matches 7 bases. Losses at the gene ends were 4 bases for V and 12 bases for J; bases not matched to a gene: 9. This CDR3 is 14 amino acids long. Germline V gene data show CDR1 as SEHNR and CDR2 as FQNEAQ (reference sequence). Here the CDR3 DNA reads TGTGCCAGCAGCTCAGGGGACAGTTCATTACCCCTCCACTTT. Protein product: CASSSGDSSLPLHF.

CDR3 region: CASSFGTSGSETQYF. CDR3 bases: TGTGCCAGCAGCTTTGGGACTAGCGGGTCGGAGACCCAGTACTTC. The chain combines TRBV5-4 with TRBJ2-5; 12 bases fit TRBD2. Germline V CDR1 and CDR2: SGHNT, YYREEE (reference sequence). The CDR3 is 15 residues long. With V trimmed by 2 bases and J by 5 bases, 4 bases remained unmatched.

The chain has TRBV28 and TRBJ2-5; D gene uncertain. The CDR3 has 13 residues. The V and J ends lost 4 bases and 9 bases respectively, with 15 bases between them. Looked up from germline, CDR1 is MDHEN and CDR2 is SYDVKM. The chain's CDR3 is CASSSLVALSQYF. CDR3 bases: TGTGCCAGCAGTTCCCTAGTGGCGTTGTCCCAGTACTTC. The full variable domain, completed using reference TRBV28 and TRBJ2-5, is DVKVTQSSRYLVKRTGEKVFLECVQDMDHENMFWYRQDPGLGLRLIYFSYDVKMKEKGDIPEGYSVSREKKERFSLILESASTNQTSMYLCASSSLVALSQYFGPGTRLLVL.

This clonotype was detected a few times. V is TRBV20-1 and J is TRBJ2-3; D is unclear. The CDR3 loop spans 14 amino acids. Trimming cost V 1 base and J 2 bases, with 10 bases left between them. The V gene's germline CDR1 is DFQATT and CDR2 SNEGSKA (reference sequence). The CDR3 reads CSARASLPTDTQYF. CDR3 DNA sequence: TGCAGTGCTAGAGCGTCTCTCCCCACAGATACGCAGTATTTT.

This clonotype came up many times. The rearrangement links TRBV29-1 to TRBJ2-4; D tentatively fits TRBD1 or TRBD2 (5 bases each). V was cut by 5 bases and J by 5 bases, with 16 bases left in between. The CDR3 extends over 14 amino acids. Germline assignment: CDR1 SQVTM and CDR2 ANQGSEA. CDR3 amino acids: CSVRAGTQQNIQYF. CDR3 nucleotides: TGCAGCGTTCGAGCTGGGACGCAACAAAACATTCAGTACTTC.

J is TRBJ2-2 and V is TRBV3-1; possibly TRBD1 for D (6 bases). From germline, CDR1 is LGHDT and CDR2 YNNKEL (reference sequence). Trimming stripped 0 bases from V and 8 bases from J, with 16 bases between. The CDR3 runs to 16 residues. The CDR3 nucleotides are TGTGCCAGCAGCCAAGACGCACAGGGTGGGAAGGGGGAGCTGTTTTTT. It specifies CASSQDAQGGKGELFF. The complete variable domain, with remaining parts taken from reference TRBV3-1 and TRBJ2-2, reads DTAVSQTPKYLVTQMGNDKSIKCEQNLGHDTMYWYKQDSKKFLKIMFSYNNKELIINETVPNRFSPKSPDKAHLNLHINSLELGDSAVYFCASSQDAQGGKGELFFGEGSRLTVL.

The J gene is TRBJ2-3, the V gene TRBV28; D may correspond to TRBD1 or TRBD2 (5 bases each). V gave up 3 bases and J gave up 4 bases, with 17 bases separating them. CDR1 and CDR2 (germline): MDHEN, SYDVKM. This CDR3 has 16 amino acids. CDR3 in DNA: TGTGCCAGCAGTTTCCCCGGGACGGTTAGGGCAGATACGCAGTATTTT. This sequence encodes CASSFPGTVRADTQYF. The complete variable domain, with remaining parts taken from reference TRBV28 and TRBJ2-3, reads DVKVTQSSRYLVKRTGEKVFLECVQDMDHENMFWYRQDPGLGLRLIYFSYDVKMKEKGDIPEGYSVSREKKERFSLILESASTNQTSMYLCASSFPGTVRADTQYFGPGTRLTVL.